This record covers a single T cell receptor beta chain. This record belongs to a study of blood T cell repertoires in COVID-19. At the level of the study: The origin of the acute and convalescent COVID-19 samples was the United States, Italy and Spain.

After removal of 5 bases from V and 2 bases from J, the junction contained 10 bases not matched to a gene. Per the germline V gene, CDR1 is MDHEN and CDR2 is SYDVKM. This CDR3 is 16 amino acids long. TCRdb keeps only in-frame clones here, not all; method: immunoSEQ multiplex PCR. There are about 150,000 clones in the sample; roughly nine tenths occur only once, and approximately 3% lies in the top ten. The sequencing sample was made of peripheral blood. The receptor was derived from a woman aged 55 to 70 with active COVID-19. The gene calls are TRBV28 and TRBJ2-7, with TRBD2 matching over 9 bases. The chain's CDR3 is CASSPIGAGGTYEQYF. As DNA, the CDR3 is TGTGCCAGCAGTCCCATAGGAGCGGGAGGTACCTACGAGCAGTACTTC.